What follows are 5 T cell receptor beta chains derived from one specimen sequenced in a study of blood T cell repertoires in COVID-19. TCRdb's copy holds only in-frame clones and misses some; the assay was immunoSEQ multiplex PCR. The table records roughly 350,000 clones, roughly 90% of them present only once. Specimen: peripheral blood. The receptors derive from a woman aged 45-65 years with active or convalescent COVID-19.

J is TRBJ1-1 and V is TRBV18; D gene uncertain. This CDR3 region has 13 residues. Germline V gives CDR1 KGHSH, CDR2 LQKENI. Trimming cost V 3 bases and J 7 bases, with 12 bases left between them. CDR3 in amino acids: CASSPIWAGEAFF. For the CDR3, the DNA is TGTGCCAGCTCACCGATTTGGGCTGGTGAAGCTTTCTTT.

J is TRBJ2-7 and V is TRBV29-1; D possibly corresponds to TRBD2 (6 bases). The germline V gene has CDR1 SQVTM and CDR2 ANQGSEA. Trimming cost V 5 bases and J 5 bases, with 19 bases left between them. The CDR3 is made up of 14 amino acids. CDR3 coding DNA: TGCAGCGTTTCTCCCTCGGGACTTGGCGACGAGCAGTACTTC. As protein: CSVSPSGLGDEQYF.

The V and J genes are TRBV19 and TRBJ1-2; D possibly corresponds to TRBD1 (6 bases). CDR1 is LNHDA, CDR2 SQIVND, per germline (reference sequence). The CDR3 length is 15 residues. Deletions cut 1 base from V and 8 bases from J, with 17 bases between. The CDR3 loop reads CASSIASNRASGYTF. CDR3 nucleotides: TGTGCCAGTAGTATAGCTAGTAACAGGGCGTCCGGCTACACCTTC.

CDR3 loop: CASSPASEDTEAFF. The CDR3 DNA is TGTGCCAGCTCACCAGCCTCGGAGGACACTGAAGCTTTCTTT. The V call is TRBV18, the J call TRBJ1-1; unclear D gene. The CDR3 length is 14 residues. The germline V gene has CDR1 KGHSH and CDR2 LQKENI. V was shortened by 2 bases and J by 3 bases, with 10 bases between the two germline ends.

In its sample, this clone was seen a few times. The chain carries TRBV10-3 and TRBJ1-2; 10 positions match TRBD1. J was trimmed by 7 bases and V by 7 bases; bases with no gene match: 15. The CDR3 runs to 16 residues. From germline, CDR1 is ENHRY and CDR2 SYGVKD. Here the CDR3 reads CAITEGQGKVRSGYTF. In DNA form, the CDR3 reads TGTGCCATCACCGAGGGACAGGGGAAAGTACGTAGTGGCTACACCTTC.